Presented here are 23 T cell receptor beta chains from one specimen sequenced in a study of blood T cell repertoires in COVID-19. Using immunoSEQ multiplex PCR, the repertoire was profiled, and TCRdb retains in-frame clones only, with some absent. Here the sample spans roughly 250,000 clones, around 88% being singletons. Source material: PBMCs or T cells enriched from blood (not recorded which). Every receptor here comes from a woman in her forties or fifties who had recovered from COVID-19.

The V and J genes are TRBV7-6 and TRBJ2-5, with TRBD2 as a possible D gene (6 bases). The CDR3 totals 13 residues. The germline V gene has CDR1 SGHVS and CDR2 FNYEAQ. The V end lost 7 bases, the J end lost 3 bases, and 12 bases lay between the germline ends. The DNA for the CDR3 is TGTGCCAGCACCGCGGGACGGAAAGAGACCCAGTACTTC. It encodes CASTAGRKETQYF.

V usage is TRBV9 and J usage is TRBJ2-3, with 8 bases that match TRBD2. The CDR3 is 17 amino acids. Germline lookup yields CDR1 SGDLS and CDR2 YYNGEE. With 3 bases clipped from V and 0 bases from J, the junction kept 9 bases outside the gene matches. The CDR3 reads CASSGRASGYSTDTQYF. CDR3 DNA sequence: TGTGCCAGCAGCGGGAGGGCTAGCGGGTACAGCACAGATACGCAGTATTTT.

The V gene is TRBV5-1, the J gene TRBJ2-3, with 7 bases lining up with TRBD2. Unmatched junction bases numbered 11, after V lost 6 bases and J lost 4 bases. Germline V gene data show CDR1 as SGHRS and CDR2 as YFSETQ. The CDR3 contains 15 residues. The CDR3 bases are TGCGCCAGCACTCAAGGGAGGGCCAGCGCAGATACGCAGTATTTT. It encodes CASTQGRASADTQYF.

The chain is built from TRBV6-2 or TRBV6-3 and TRBJ1-5; TRBD1 is a possible D gene (6 bases). Germline values: CDR1 MNHEY, CDR2 SVGEGT. Trimming cost V 0 bases and J 3 bases, with 9 bases left between them. This CDR3 has 15 amino acids. The DNA for the CDR3 is TGTGCCAGCAGTTACTCCGGGACAACCAATCAGCCCCAGCATTTT. Translation gives CASSYSGTTNQPQHF.

V gene TRBV7-3 combines with J gene TRBJ2-5; 10 nucleotides align to TRBD2. Germline V gives CDR1 SGHTA, CDR2 FQGTGA. V lost 3 bases to trimming and J lost 2 bases; unmatched junction nucleotides: 6. The CDR3 loop spans 16 amino acids. CDR3: CASSFGVAGGQETQYF. DNA for the CDR3: TGTGCCAGCAGCTTCGGGGTAGCGGGGGGTCAAGAGACCCAGTACTTC.

This clone has just one count. This chain joins TRBV11-3 and TRBJ2-5, with a tentative D call TRBD1 (6 bases). Per germline, CDR1 SGHNT and CDR2 YENEEA. Trimming shortened V by 5 bases and J by 0 bases, and 13 bases separated the two germline ends. CDR3 length: 15 residues. CDR3 nucleotide sequence: TGTGCCAGCAGCGCGAGATGGGACAACCAAGAGACCCAGTACTTC. Translation: CASSARWDNQETQYF.

The chain joins TRBV11-2 to TRBJ2-5; TRBD2 agrees at 14 bases. Looked up from germline, CDR1 is SGHAT and CDR2 is FQNNGV. Unmatched junction bases numbered 6, after V lost 5 bases and J lost 7 bases. The CDR3 runs to 15 residues. The CDR3 DNA sequence: TGTGCCAGCAGCGGAGGACTAGCGGGGGGTGTGACCCAGTACTTC. Protein product: CASSGGLAGGVTQYF.

The table lists this clone with a count of one. The V gene is TRBV5-6, the J gene TRBJ1-1, with 10 bases that match TRBD1. CDR1 and CDR2 (germline): SGHDT, YYEEEE. The CDR3 is 16 amino acids. Trimming took 4 bases from V and 0 from J; bases not matched to a gene: 6. The CDR3 region is CASSLPGQGLNTEAFF. CDR3 nucleotides: TGTGCCAGCAGCCTACCGGGACAGGGGTTGAACACTGAAGCTTTCTTT.

DNA of the CDR3: TGTGCCAGCAGCTTAGGAGGTGGTTTTGAAGCTTTCTTT. As protein: CASSLGGGFEAFF. This chain links TRBV11-2 with TRBJ1-1; no firm D call. CDR1 is SGHAT, CDR2 FQNNGV, per germline. This CDR3 contains 13 residues. Trimming shortened V by 1 base and J by 7 bases, and 10 bases separated the two germline ends. Based on the CDR3 plus reference TRBV11-2 and TRBJ1-1, the full variable domain is EAGVAQSPRYKIIEKRQSVAFWCNPISGHATLYWYQQILGQGPKLLIQFQNNGVVDDSQLPKDRFSAERLKGVDSTLKIQPAKLEDSAVYLCASSLGGGFEAFFGQGTRLTVV.

V usage is TRBV7-2 and J usage is TRBJ2-1; tentative D call: TRBD2 (6 bases). This CDR3 has 15 amino acids. V was shortened by 5 bases and J by 12 bases, with 23 bases between the two germline ends. Germline assignment: CDR1 SGHTA and CDR2 FQGNSA. The DNA for the CDR3 is TGTGCCAGCAGCAGTAATGCGGGGACGATCCAGGGGCAGTTCTTC. This translates into CASSSNAGTIQGQFF.

Remarks on this clone: One end of the junction does not line up with germline, which may come from a read error. This chain links TRBV4-3 with TRBJ2-4, with 9 bases matching TRBD1. The CDR3 is made up of 17 amino acids. Germline CDR1 LGHNA, CDR2 YSLEER. CDR3: CASSQEVGQGLQGIRYF. The DNA for the CDR3 is TGCGCCAGCAGCCAAGAGGTGGGACAGGGTTTGCAAGGAATTCGGTACTTC.

This chain uses TRBV11-3 with TRBJ2-5; TRBD1 might be the D (6 bases). Trimming cost V 5 bases and J 1 base, with 11 bases left between them. Germline CDR1 SGHNT, CDR2 YENEEA. This CDR3 spans 14 amino acids. CDR3 region: CASSRRDTQETQYF. CDR3 coding DNA: TGTGCCAGCAGCCGCAGGGACACCCAAGAGACCCAGTACTTC.

J is TRBJ1-5 and V is TRBV3-1 (or the pseudogene TRBV3-2); the D gene is possibly TRBD1 (5 bases). The CDR3 is 14 residues long. Trimming removed 1 base from V and 9 bases from J, with 13 bases in between. Germline CDR1 is LGHDT and CDR2 is YNNKEL (reference sequence). This CDR3 reads CASSQGVQGGPQHF. The CDR3 DNA follows: TGTGCCAGCAGCCAAGGGGTCCAGGGAGGGCCCCAGCATTTT.

The J gene is TRBJ2-5, the V gene TRBV6-5; D perhaps matches TRBD1 (6 bases). The CDR3 covers 13 residues. Trimming pared 6 bases from V and 3 bases from J, leaving 11 bases between. Germline-derived CDR1 and CDR2 are MNHEY and SVGAGI. CDR3 sequence reads: CASRNREKETQYF. The CDR3 DNA follows: TGTGCCAGCAGAAACAGGGAAAAAGAGACCCAGTACTTC.

The chain employs TRBV28 and TRBJ2-7; 8 bases are shared with TRBD1. This CDR3 spans 15 amino acids. V shed 5 bases and J 1 base; nucleotides not matched to a gene: 7. Germline CDR1 and CDR2: MDHEN and SYDVKM. Written as DNA, the CDR3 is TGTGCCAGCAGTGACAGGGGAAGTCGGTCCTACGAGCAGTACTTC. Protein sequence: CASSDRGSRSYEQYF.

V usage is TRBV19 and J usage is TRBJ1-2; 7 bases are a match to TRBD1. This CDR3 spans 18 amino acids. With 5 bases clipped from V and 3 bases from J, the junction kept 18 bases outside the gene matches. Germline V CDR1 and CDR2: LNHDA, SQIVND (reference sequence). The CDR3 DNA reads as TGTGCCAGTAGTCACCCGCTACAAGGGACAGCCAGGGACTATGGCTACACCTTC. Translating it yields CASSHPLQGTARDYGYTF.

This clone appeared a few times. The chain couples TRBV18 to TRBJ1-2; 8 nucleotides line up with TRBD1. Looked up from germline, CDR1 is KGHSH and CDR2 is LQKENI. V was pared by 3 bases and J by 10 bases, with 10 bases of the junction left unmatched. The CDR3 extends over 14 amino acids. The CDR3 is CASSPQGARSVYTF. CDR3 sequence (DNA): TGTGCCAGCTCACCGCAGGGGGCGCGAAGCGTCTACACCTTC.

This clone was found a few times. V is TRBV6-6 and J is TRBJ2-7; 9 bases line up with TRBD1. Per the germline V gene, CDR1 is MNHNY and CDR2 is SVGAGI (reference sequence). The CDR3 contains 13 residues. The V and J ends lost 6 bases and 5 bases, in that order; junction bases with no gene match: 5. The CDR3 sequence: CASRGTGSDEQYF. In DNA form, the CDR3 reads TGTGCCAGCAGGGGGACAGGGTCTGACGAGCAGTACTTC.

A few counts support this clone. The chain couples TRBV19 to TRBJ1-3; no definite D call. The V end lost 5 bases, the J end lost 1 base, and 9 bases lay between the germline ends. The CDR3 is made up of 14 amino acids. CDR1 is LNHDA, CDR2 SQIVND, per germline (reference sequence). The CDR3, as DNA: TGTGCCAGTAGTGTCGGGGTTTCTGGAAACACCATATATTTT. Amino acids: CASSVGVSGNTIYF. Together with reference TRBV19 and TRBJ1-3, the CDR3 gives the full variable domain: DGGITQSPKYLFRKEGQNVTLSCEQNLNHDAMYWYRQDPGQGLRLIYYSQIVNDFQKGDIAEGYSVSREKKESFPLTVTSAQKNPTAFYLCASSVGVSGNTIYFGEGSWLTVV.

This clone has just one count. The chain is built from TRBV5-8 and TRBJ1-1; 10 bases line up with TRBD1. The V segment lost 3 bases and the J segment 3 bases; nucleotides outside the gene matches: 2. The length of the CDR3 is 14 residues. Germline lookup yields CDR1 SGHTS and CDR2 YDEGEE. The CDR3: CASSWTGGYTEAFF. Here the CDR3 DNA reads TGTGCCAGCAGCTGGACAGGGGGTTACACTGAAGCTTTCTTT.

The chain is built from TRBV9 and TRBJ1-6; D is unresolved. V dropped 3 bases and J dropped 6 bases, with 7 bases sitting between them. Looked up from germline, CDR1 is SGDLS and CDR2 is YYNGEE. This CDR3 has 13 amino acids. The CDR3 DNA is TGTGCCAGCAGCGACAGCTTTAATTCACCCCTCCACTTT. Protein: CASSDSFNSPLHF. Drawing the rest from reference TRBV9 and TRBJ1-6, the complete variable domain is DSGVTQTPKHLITATGQRVTLRCSPRSGDLSVYWYQQSLDQGLQFLIQYYNGEERAKGNILERFSAQQFPDLHSELNLSSLELGDSALYFCASSDSFNSPLHFGNGTRLTVT.

The CDR3, as DNA: TGTGCTAGTGGTTTGGGTACTGGTTGGCAGGGCTCGTCCGAGCAGTACTTC. Amino acids: CASGLGTGWQGSSEQYF. V gene TRBV12-5 combines with J gene TRBJ2-7, with D tentatively TRBD1 (5 bases). Trimming shortened V by 1 base and J by 6 bases, and 22 bases separated the two germline ends. CDR3 length: 17 residues. CDR1 is LGHNT and CDR2 is FRNRAP in the germline V gene. The full variable domain, with the rest looked up from reference TRBV12-5 and TRBJ2-7, is DARVTQTPRHKVTEMGQEVTMRCQPILGHNTVFWYRQTMMQGLELLAYFRNRAPLDDSGMPKDRFSAEMPDATLATLKIQPSEPRDSAVYFCASGLGTGWQGSSEQYFGPGTRLTVT.

The chain uses TRBV10-2 and TRBJ2-7, with 14 nucleotides matching TRBD2. Germline V gives CDR1 WSHSY, CDR2 SAAADI. V gave up 3 bases and J gave up 2 bases; unmatched junction bases: 9. The CDR3 contains 18 residues. The CDR3 reads CASSEIVGLAGETYEQYF. The CDR3 region has the DNA TGCGCCAGCAGTGAAATAGTGGGACTAGCGGGGGAGACCTACGAGCAGTACTTC.